The rows below give T cell receptor beta chains drawn from one sample of a study of cytotoxic CD8 clonotypes in ibrutinib-treated CLL. The assay was immunoSEQ multiplex PCR, and TCRdb's table has in-frame clones only and misses some. The sample contains about 130,000 clones, about 85% of which appear only once. Specimen: PBMCs, collected after 24 months of ibrutinib treatment. The source is a human donor with chronic lymphocytic leukemia. Each CDR3 is given with its conserved first and last residue. D genes are given only for firm matches. Clone size is shown for a subset of rows, as once, few, many or a class of expanded clone.

j_call clone_size d_call v_call cdr3_length cdr3_aa cdr3_nt
TRBJ2-1 - TRBD2 TRBV11-3 16 CASSLSGGGPFNEQFF TGTGCCAGCAGCTTAAGCGGGGGGGGACCTTTCAATGAGCAGTTCTTC
TRBJ2-1 - TRBD1 TRBV4-3 15 CASSRDRGAYNEQFF TGCGCCAGCAGCCGGGACAGGGGAGCGTACAATGAGCAGTTCTTC
TRBJ2-7 - - TRBV29-1 15 CSVEEAGTLSYEQYF TGCAGCGTTGAAGAGGCGGGAACCCTCTCCTACGAGCAGTACTTC
TRBJ2-1 - TRBD2 TRBV28 15 CASSLRGLAGYGQFF TGTGCCAGCAGTTTGAGGGGGTTAGCGGGGTACGGGCAGTTCTTC
TRBJ1-6 few - TRBV10-1 13 CASSEQGNSPLHF TGCGCCAGCAGTGAGCAGGGGAATTCACCCCTCCACTTT
TRBJ1-2 - - TRBV4-3 13 CASSQARAYGYTF TGCGCCAGCAGCCAAGCCAGAGCCTATGGCTACACCTTC
TRBJ2-7 - TRBD1 TRBV7-8 14 CASSPGTGSYEQYF TGTGCCAGCAGCCCAGGGACAGGGAGCTACGAGCAGTACTTC
TRBJ2-3 once - TRBV5-4 14 CASRRDRATDTQYF TGTGCCAGCAGGCGGGACAGAGCCACAGATACGCAGTATTTT
TRBJ2-5 - - TRBV7-6 14 CASRTSGLQETQYF TGTGCCAGTCGAACCAGCGGACTGCAAGAGACCCAGTACTTC
TRBJ2-1 - - TRBV19 15 CASTSDGGTYNEQFF TGTGCCAGTACCTCCGACGGGGGCACCTACAATGAGCAGTTCTTC
TRBJ1-6 - - TRBV7-2 17 CASSLLATRSYNSPLHF TGTGCCAGCAGCTTACTTGCCACCCGCTCCTATAATTCACCCCTCCACTTT
TRBJ2-3 - - TRBV5-1 15 CASSLSGGGTDTQYF TGCGCCAGCAGCTTATCCGGGGGAGGCACAGATACGCAGTATTTT
TRBJ1-6 once - TRBV7-2 14 CASSLMVGDSPLHF TGTGCCAGCAGCTTAATGGTCGGAGATTCACCCCTCCACTTT
TRBJ2-3 - TRBD2 TRBV7-6 16 CASSLAPGLASDTQYF TGTGCCAGCAGCTTAGCCCCCGGACTAGCATCAGATACGCAGTATTTT
TRBJ2-5 - - TRBV19 15 CASRRTAGAPETQYF TGTGCCAGTAGAAGAACGGCGGGGGCCCCAGAGACCCAGTACTTC
TRBJ1-6 once - TRBV7-2 13 CASSPATASPLHF TGTGCCAGCAGCCCCGCTACGGCCTCACCCCTCCACTTT
TRBJ2-7 - - TRBV7-6 14 CASSLGGQIYEQYF TGTGCCAGCAGCTTAGGGGGGCAAATCTACGAGCAGTACTTC
TRBJ1-6 - - TRBV2 13 CASSETPPSPLHF TGTGCCAGCAGTGAAACCCCCCCATCACCCCTCCACTTT
TRBJ1-5 - TRBD1 TRBV6-5 13 CASSTGGSQPQHF TGTGCCAGCAGCACAGGGGGTTCTCAGCCCCAGCATTTT
TRBJ1-6 once - TRBV19 14 CASTSRGLGSPLHF TGTGCCAGTACCTCTCGGGGGCTCGGTTCACCCCTCCACTTT
TRBJ1-1 - - TRBV6-1 14 CASSLTGARTEAFF TGTGCCAGCAGTTTAACGGGGGCGCGGACTGAAGCTTTCTTT
TRBJ2-5 - TRBD1 TRBV29-1 14 CSVDPTGDGETQYF TGCAGCGTTGACCCGACAGGGGATGGAGAGACCCAGTACTTC
TRBJ2-7 - TRBD2 TRBV5-6 14 CASSLAGRSYEQYF TGTGCCAGCAGCTTAGCGGGGCGTTCCTACGAGCAGTACTTC
TRBJ1-2 - - TRBV11-2 15 CASSFGRALGYGYTF TGTGCCAGCAGCTTTGGACGGGCCTTGGGCTATGGCTACACCTTC
TRBJ2-3 few TRBD2 TRBV4-1 17 CASSQVGRGTRADTQYF TGCGCCAGCAGCCAAGTTGGGCGGGGGACTCGAGCAGATACGCAGTATTTT
TRBJ2-2 few - TRBV5-4 16 CASSLAGFANTGELFF TGTGCCAGCAGCTTGGCAGGGTTCGCGAACACCGGGGAGCTGTTTTTT
TRBJ1-2 - - TRBV7-9 12 CASSPGTPGYTF TGTGCCAGCAGCCCTGGGACGCCCGGCTACACCTTC
TRBJ2-2 - TRBD2 TRBV5-8 16 CASSWVTSGGPGELFF TGTGCCAGCAGCTGGGTGACTAGCGGGGGGCCCGGGGAGCTGTTTTTT
TRBJ1-6 - TRBD1 TRBV2 14 CASIGTGANSPLHF TGTGCCAGCATTGGGACAGGGGCCAATTCACCCCTCCACTTT
TRBJ1-2 - TRBD1 TRBV5-1 16 CASSPPGQVTNYGYTF TGCGCCAGCAGCCCGCCGGGACAGGTAACTAACTATGGCTACACCTTC
TRBJ2-7 once - TRBV6-6 13 CASSYSPGSEQYF TGTGCCAGCAGCTACTCACCCGGGAGTGAGCAGTACTTC
TRBJ1-2 - - TRBV10-1 15 CASSDGDEGGYGYTF TGCGCCAGCAGTGACGGGGACGAGGGGGGATATGGCTACACCTTC
TRBJ1-5 - - TRBV2 15 CASSIGQNYNQPQHF TGTGCCAGCAGTATCGGACAGAACTACAATCAGCCCCAGCATTTT
TRBJ2-7 - TRBD1 TRBV5-4 14 CASSNPGQGDEQYF TGTGCCAGCAGCAACCCGGGACAGGGCGACGAGCAGTACTTC
TRBJ2-1 - TRBD2 TRBV7-9 15 CASSRTSGGSNEQFF TGTGCCAGCAGCAGGACTAGCGGGGGGAGCAATGAGCAGTTCTTC
TRBJ1-1 few - TRBV2 14 CASIYVIMNTEAFF TGTGCCAGCATCTATGTGATCATGAACACTGAAGCTTTCTTT
TRBJ1-2 - - TRBV2 12 CASREQPYGYTF TGTGCCAGCAGAGAACAACCGTACGGCTACACCTTC
TRBJ1-6 - - TRBV5-6 14 CASSLGSVNSPLHF TGTGCCAGCAGCTTGGGGTCGGTTAATTCACCCCTCCACTTT
TRBJ2-7 - - TRBV7-8 15 CASSLRRENPYEQYF TGTGCCAGCAGCTTAAGACGAGAGAACCCCTACGAGCAGTACTTC
TRBJ2-7 - - TRBV7-8 12 CASSFVGGAQYF TGTGCCAGCAGCTTCGTTGGGGGGGCGCAGTACTTC
TRBJ1-2 - - TRBV6-5 13 CASSLDGNYGYTF TGTGCCAGCAGTTTGGACGGTAACTATGGCTACACCTTC
TRBJ1-2 - TRBD1 TRBV19 15 CASSRDSIINYGYTF TGTGCCAGTAGTAGGGACAGCATTATAAACTATGGCTACACCTTC
TRBJ1-2 - - TRBV7-3 14 CASSPQGESYGYTF TGTGCCAGCAGCCCACAAGGGGAAAGCTATGGCTACACCTTC
TRBJ2-1 - - TRBV5-1 15 CASSLVGGIYNEQFF TGCGCCAGCAGCTTGGTCGGGGGAATCTACAATGAGCAGTTCTTC
TRBJ1-1 once TRBD1 TRBV6-5 15 CASSYPTGGRTEAFF TGTGCCAGCAGTTACCCGACAGGGGGTCGTACTGAAGCTTTCTTT
TRBJ1-1 - - TRBV6-6 14 CASSYLSGVREAFF TGTGCCAGCAGTTACCTTTCAGGGGTCCGTGAAGCTTTCTTT
TRBJ2-4 - - TRBV5-1 17 CASSGRPGELAKNIQYF TGCGCCAGCAGCGGACGCCCCGGAGAATTAGCCAAAAACATTCAGTACTTC
TRBJ2-6 - - TRBV28 18 CASSPPHSGQSGANVLTF TGTGCCAGCAGTCCACCCCATTCCGGACAGTCTGGGGCCAACGTCCTGACTTTC
TRBJ2-5 - TRBD2 TRBV19 15 CASSLTSGGQETQYF TGTGCCAGTAGTCTGACTAGCGGGGGCCAAGAGACCCAGTACTTC
TRBJ2-7 - - TRBV6-1 14 CASRLARGSYEQYF TGTGCCAGCAGGCTAGCGCGTGGCTCCTACGAGCAGTACTTC
TRBJ2-2 - - TRBV11-2 13 CASSPISTGELFF TGTGCCAGCAGCCCCATAAGTACCGGGGAGCTGTTTTTT
TRBJ2-5 - - TRBV7-2 14 CASSFRTPEETQYF TGTGCCAGCAGCTTTCGGACACCTGAAGAGACCCAGTACTTC
TRBJ2-1 - TRBD2 TRBV11-3 17 CASSQSMGLAEDNEQFF TGTGCCAGCAGCCAATCGATGGGACTAGCAGAAGACAATGAGCAGTTCTTC
TRBJ1-6 few - TRBV10-1 16 CASRPGQHPYNSPLHF TGCGCCAGCAGACCCGGACAGCACCCCTATAATTCACCCCTCCACTTT
TRBJ1-6 - TRBD1 TRBV18 15 CASSRTGARNSPLHF TGTGCCAGCTCACGGACAGGGGCGAGGAATTCACCCCTCCACTTT
TRBJ2-7 once - TRBV18 12 CASSPSRGEQYF TGTGCCAGCTCACCTTCCCGGGGGGAGCAGTACTTC
TRBJ1-1 - - TRBV9 15 CASSGVQGSNTEAFF TGTGCCAGCAGCGGGGTTCAGGGAAGTAACACTGAAGCTTTCTTT
TRBJ2-7 - - TRBV2 11 CASKSSYEQYF TGTGCCAGCAAGTCGTCCTACGAGCAGTACTTC
TRBJ2-1 once - TRBV30 16 CAPSRTRGANLDEQFF TGTGCCCCATCCCGAACGAGGGGGGCTAACCTGGATGAGCAGTTCTTC